Following are 18 T cell receptor beta chains from one sample sequenced in a study of shared clonotypes between healthy human individuals (TCRdb year 2020). Library prep was done by the immunoSEQ multiplex PCR assay. Entries here come from immuneACCESS through TCRdb and include only in-frame sequences with V and J called. Some clones fail to appear in such tables; in the studies checked, an unresolved V gene covers under half of the shortfall, and the cause of the remainder is unknown. Present in this sample are hundreds of thousands of clones, over 60% of which were seen just once. Clones ranked in the top ten supply more than 10% of the sample. The specimen was PBMCs. The receptor source for this set is a woman in her forties in good health. Some clones in this sample may be carry-over from other donors' samples.

Remarks on this clone: A far larger clone is just one base off, so this is likely a read error. The chain uses TRBV5-4 and TRBJ2-7, with 16 bases identical to TRBD2. The CDR3 is made up of 15 amino acids. Germline CDR1 SGHNT, CDR2 YYREEE (reference sequence). The V segment lost 3 bases and the J segment 4 bases; nucleotides outside the gene matches: 1. The CDR3 sequence: CASSSGLAGGYEQYF. The DNA of the CDR3 is TGTGCCAGCAGCTCGGGACTAGCGGGAGGGTACGAGCAGTACTTC.

The chain couples TRBV28 to TRBJ1-1; tentative D call: TRBD1 (5 bases). Trimming took off 2 bases at V and 11 bases at J, with 12 bases between the two ends. The germline V gene has CDR1 MDHEN and CDR2 SYDVKM. The CDR3 spans 12 residues. This CDR3 is CASSLMGLGAFF. The CDR3 nucleotides read TGTGCCAGCAGTTTAATGGGACTTGGTGCTTTCTTT.

The CDR3 sequence: CASSYSPTSYEQYF. The DNA for the CDR3 is TGTGCCAGCAGTTACTCGCCAACATCCTACGAGCAGTACTTC. This rearrangement joins TRBV6-6 to TRBJ2-5; unclear D gene. The J call may be wrong; the DNA end is better matched by TRBJ2-7. The CDR3 is 14 amino acids. Germline V lookup: CDR1 MNHNY, CDR2 SVGAGI (reference sequence).

A few counts support this clone. The sample holds other DNA sequences that translate to the same CDR3. This chain joins TRBV5-1 and TRBJ1-1; maybe TRBD1 (6 bases). CDR3 length equals 14 residues. Germline V gives CDR1 SGHRS, CDR2 YFSETQ. Trimming shortened V by 0 bases and J by 1 base, and 7 bases separated the two germline ends. The DNA for the CDR3 is TGCGCCAGCAGCTTGGCACAGGGGAACACTGAAGCTTTCTTT. This gives the protein CASSLAQGNTEAFF.

Regarding this clone: This same CDR3 is encoded by further DNA sequences in the sample. CDR3 in amino acids: CAIAAPGVTGELFF. CDR3 DNA: TGTGCCATCGCGGCTCCGGGAGTTACCGGGGAGCTGTTTTTT. The chain uses TRBV10-3 and TRBJ2-2; D is possibly TRBD2 (6 bases). Per the germline V gene, CDR1 is ENHRY and CDR2 is SYGVKD. This CDR3 is 14 amino acids long. V dropped 8 bases and J dropped 5 bases, with 15 bases sitting between them.

The chain employs TRBV11-2 and TRBJ1-1; D remains ambiguous. Trimming removed 1 base at V and 4 bases at J, with 7 bases between. The CDR3 runs to 13 residues. The V gene's germline CDR1 is SGHAT and CDR2 FQNNGV. CDR3 DNA: TGTGCCAGCAGCTTAGCTCGAGCCACTGAAGCTTTCTTT. Encoded protein: CASSLARATEAFF.

This clone occurred once. The rearrangement joins TRBV7-6 to TRBJ1-3, with 9 bases identical to TRBD1. The CDR3 loop spans 16 amino acids. Trimming took 5 bases from V and 2 from J; bases not matched to a gene: 7. In germline, CDR1 is SGHVS, CDR2 FNYEAQ. CDR3: CASSDQQGAAGNTIYF. The CDR3, as DNA: TGTGCCAGCAGCGATCAACAGGGGGCCGCTGGAAACACCATATATTTT.

This clone has a handful of counts. The V gene is TRBV19, the J gene TRBJ1-1; D gene unclear. The CDR3 runs 14 residues. V dropped 8 bases and J dropped 0 bases, with 13 bases sitting between them. Germline V CDR1 and CDR2: LNHDA, SQIVND (reference sequence). The CDR3 DNA reads TGTGCCAGTTCCCAACTTAAAATGAACACTGAAGCTTTCTTT. It yields the protein CASSQLKMNTEAFF.

This clone was detected ten times or more. Other DNA sequences in the same sample also yield this CDR3. The V gene is TRBV30, the J gene TRBJ1-6, with D possibly TRBD1 on 5 matching bases. This CDR3 is 13 amino acids long. V gave up 3 bases and J gave up 10 bases, with 13 bases separating them. Per the germline V gene, CDR1 is GTSNPN and CDR2 is SVGIG (reference sequence). The CDR3 loop is CAWRSRDYSPLHF. In nucleotides, the CDR3 is TGTGCCTGGAGGTCTCGGGACTACTCACCCCTCCACTTT.

The J gene is TRBJ2-7, the V gene TRBV2, with TRBD1 identical over 10 bases. This CDR3 comprises 13 residues. J lost 9 bases, V lost 8 bases, and 10 bases had no gene match. The germline gives CDR1 SNHLY, CDR2 FYNNEI. The CDR3 reads CASAGTGVAGQYF. CDR3 in DNA: TGTGCCAGCGCCGGGACAGGGGTTGCTGGGCAGTACTTC. Drawing the rest from reference TRBV2 and TRBJ2-7, the complete variable domain is EPEVTQTPSHQVTQMGQEVILRCVPISNHLYFYWYRQILGQKVEFLVSFYNNEISEKSEIFDDQFSVERPDGSNFTLKIRSTKLEDSAMYFCASAGTGVAGQYFGPGTRLTVT.

The DNA of the CDR3 is TGTGCCAGCAGTTCTACGGGACTAGCAAGCAATGAGCAGTTCTTC. Translating gives CASSSTGLASNEQFF. The chain is built from TRBV28 and TRBJ2-1, with 9 bases that match TRBD2. With 4 bases clipped from V and 6 bases from J, the junction kept 7 bases outside the gene matches. The CDR3 loop spans 15 amino acids. In germline, CDR1 is MDHEN, CDR2 SYDVKM.

The J gene is TRBJ2-3, the V gene TRBV6-1; 10 nucleotides line up with TRBD1. Germline values: CDR1 MNHNS, CDR2 SASEGT. Trimming at V came to 7 bases and at J to 4 bases, leaving 8 bases not matched to a gene. The CDR3 contains 15 residues. This CDR3 reads CASTPGQGVSDTQYF. The CDR3 nucleotides read TGTGCCAGCACCCCCGGACAGGGGGTCTCAGATACGCAGTATTTT.

This clone has just one count. V is TRBV28 and J is TRBJ2-7, with D perhaps given as TRBD1 or TRBD2 (6 bases each). Deletions cut 3 bases from V and 4 bases from J, with 22 bases between. This CDR3 comprises 17 residues. In germline, CDR1 is MDHEN, CDR2 SYDVKM. CDR3 residues: CASSFSPWGAGGYEQYF. Here the CDR3 DNA reads TGTGCCAGCAGTTTCTCTCCTTGGGGGGCCGGAGGGTACGAGCAGTACTTC.

The V call is TRBV18, the J call TRBJ2-7; 8 bases are a match to TRBD1. Germline CDR1 reads KGHSH; CDR2 reads LQKENI. This CDR3 comprises 16 residues. Trimming at V came to 4 bases and at J to 0 bases, leaving 8 bases not matched to a gene. The CDR3 DNA is TGTGCCAGCTCACAAGGGACAGGTGGGAGCTCCTACGAGCAGTACTTC. This encodes CASSQGTGGSSYEQYF.

This clone was picked up many times. V and J are TRBV29-1 and TRBJ1-4, with a weak D call TRBD1 (6 bases). This CDR3 comprises 12 residues. Trimming left V 7 bases short and J 3 bases short, with 9 bases between. Germline lookup yields CDR1 SQVTM and CDR2 ANQGSEA. CDR3 nucleotides: TGCAGCGCAGGGGACCCTAATGAAAAACTGTTTTTT. It specifies CSAGDPNEKLFF.

This clone was observed a single time. The chain carries TRBV29-1 and TRBJ2-7, with TRBD2 as a possible D gene (6 bases). V dropped 6 bases and J dropped 0 bases, with 9 bases sitting between them. Germline V lookup: CDR1 SQVTM, CDR2 ANQGSEA. This CDR3 comprises 12 residues. This chain's CDR3 is CSVAGSSYEQYF. The CDR3 coding sequence is TGCAGCGTAGCGGGTAGCTCCTACGAGCAGTACTTC.

Concerning this clone itself: This sequence is one base from a far larger clone and is likely a read error. This specimen includes other DNA sequences encoding the same CDR3. This chain connects TRBV9 to TRBJ2-7; 11 nucleotides line up with TRBD2. This CDR3 region has 15 residues. Germline CDR1 is SGDLS and CDR2 is YYNGEE. CDR3 DNA sequence: TGTGCAAGCAGCGTAGGGACTAGCGGTCCCTACGAGCAGTACTTC. This encodes CASSVGTSGPYEQYF.

This clone has only a few counts. This sequence joins TRBV11-2 and TRBJ2-5; weak D call: TRBD2 (6 bases). Trimming shortened V by 1 base and J by 5 bases, and 8 bases separated the two germline ends. The CDR3 is made up of 13 amino acids. Germline-derived CDR1 and CDR2 are SGHAT and FQNNGV. CDR3 region: CASSLGRGETQYF. In DNA form, the CDR3 reads TGTGCCAGCAGCTTAGGTCGGGGGGAGACCCAGTACTTC. Supplemented by reference TRBV11-2 and TRBJ2-5, the full variable domain reads EAGVAQSPRYKIIEKRQSVAFWCNPISGHATLYWYQQILGQGPKLLIQFQNNGVVDDSQLPKDRFSAERLKGVDSTLKIQPAKLEDSAVYLCASSLGRGETQYFGPGTRLLVL.